This T cell receptor beta chain was captured by sequencing in a study of OX40 agonist ivuxolimab in advanced cancers. The method was immunoSEQ multiplex PCR; TCRdb's version includes in-frame clones alone and lacks a portion of them. The sample lists approximately 8,000 clones, 65% to 80% occurring once. This clone counts as medium-sized. CDR3 length: 17 amino acids. This clonotype was obtained from an adult with an advanced solid tumor such as melanoma, head and neck, liver or kidney cancer. The sequencing used CD4+ or CD8+ T cells sorted from blood, collected in a trial of the OX40 agonist ivuxolimab. The gene calls are TRBV12-2 and TRBJ1-1. TRBV12-2 is reported as a pseudogene. The CDR3, as DNA: TGTGCAAGTCGCCCCACAAGGGAGAGGGGAACGAACACTGAAGCTTTCTTT. Its translation is CASRPTRERGTNTEAFF.